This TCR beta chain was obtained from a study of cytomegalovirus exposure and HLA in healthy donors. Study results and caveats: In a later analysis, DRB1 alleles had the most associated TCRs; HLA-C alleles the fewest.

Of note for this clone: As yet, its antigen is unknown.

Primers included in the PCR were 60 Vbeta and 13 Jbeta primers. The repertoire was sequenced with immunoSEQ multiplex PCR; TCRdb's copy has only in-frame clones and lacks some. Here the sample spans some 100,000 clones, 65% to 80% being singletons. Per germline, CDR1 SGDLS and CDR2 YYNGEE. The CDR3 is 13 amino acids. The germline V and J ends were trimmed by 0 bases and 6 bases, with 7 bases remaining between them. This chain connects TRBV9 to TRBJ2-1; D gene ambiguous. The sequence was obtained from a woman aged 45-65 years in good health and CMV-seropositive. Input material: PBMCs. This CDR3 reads CASSVEWSNEQFF. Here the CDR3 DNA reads TGTGCCAGCAGCGTAGAGTGGAGCAATGAGCAGTTCTTC.